This is a list of T cell receptor beta chains from one sample in a study of T cell clones after liver transplantation. Some clones are missing from TCRdb's copy, which holds only in-frame ones; the method was immunoSEQ multiplex PCR. Among 70,000 to 95,000 clones listed, around 78% were seen once. Material: CD4+ T cells from blood, obtained at the 22-month timepoint. These TCRs come from a human patient who received a liver transplant. Some of the T cells may derive from the graft donor. The CDR3 runs from the conserved cysteine through the conserved F or W. D genes are given only for firm matches. Only some rows state a clone size, as once, few, many or a class for expanded clones.

CDR3 protein	CDR3 DNA	D gene	clone size	J gene	V gene
CSVEPLVYNEQFF	TGCAGCGTTGAACCCCTAGTCTACAATGAGCAGTTCTTC	NA	NA	TRBJ2-1	TRBV29-1
CASLGESANTGELFF	TGTGCCAGCTTAGGGGAATCAGCGAACACCGGGGAGCTGTTTTTT	NA	NA	TRBJ2-2	TRBV6-1
CASSFDSGKKTQYF	TGTGCCAGCAGCTTTGATAGCGGGAAAAAGACCCAGTACTTC	TRBD2	NA	TRBJ2-5	TRBV7-2
CASSYSILRGEAFF	TGTGCCAGCAGTTACTCGATTCTTCGCGGCGAAGCTTTCTTT	NA	NA	TRBJ1-1	TRBV6-5
CASSQDGRGSDTQYF	TGCGCCAGCAGCCAAGATGGACGGGGTTCGGATACGCAGTATTTT	NA	NA	TRBJ2-3	TRBV4-3
CASSPTRHEQYF	TGTGCCAGTAGTCCGACTCGACACGAGCAGTACTTC	NA	NA	TRBJ2-7	TRBV19
CASSGTGTGRNNEQFF	TGTGCCAGTAGTGGAACCGGGACAGGCCGCAACAATGAGCAGTTCTTC	TRBD1	NA	TRBJ2-1	TRBV19
CASSGADYTQYF	TGCGCCAGCAGTGGGGCAGACTATACGCAGTATTTT	NA	NA	TRBJ2-3	TRBV5-1
CASSQSGNTIYF	TGTGCCAGCAGCCAATCGGGGAACACCATATATTTT	NA	NA	TRBJ1-3	TRBV7-6
CASRTAGAGNTIYF	TGTGCCAGTAGGACAGCCGGTGCTGGAAACACCATATATTTT	NA	NA	TRBJ1-3	TRBV19
CASSPTESTGVEQYF	TGTGCCAGCAGCCCCACAGAATCAACAGGGGTAGAGCAGTACTTC	TRBD1	few	TRBJ2-7	TRBV7-6
CASSLQGSLNTEAFF	TGTGCCAGCAGCCTACAGGGGAGTCTGAACACTGAAGCTTTCTTT	TRBD1	NA	TRBJ1-1	TRBV16
CASSLVQETQYF	TGTGCCAGCAGCTTAGTACAAGAGACCCAGTACTTC	NA	NA	TRBJ2-5	TRBV7-2
CASSFQGRAVGETQYF	TGTGCCAGCAGCTTCCAGGGGAGGGCCGTGGGGGAGACCCAGTACTTC	NA	NA	TRBJ2-5	TRBV7-3
CASNPGRGDTGELFF	TGTGCCAGCAACCCGGGCAGGGGGGATACCGGGGAGCTGTTTTTT	NA	NA	TRBJ2-2	TRBV25-1
CASSKRGRETYGNQPQHF	TGTGCCAGCAGCAAAAGGGGCCGTGAAACTTACGGCAATCAGCCCCAGCATTTT	NA	NA	TRBJ1-5	TRBV21-1
CASSFGLPYEQYF	TGTGCCAGCAGCTTCGGACTACCGTACGAGCAGTACTTC	NA	NA	TRBJ2-7	TRBV7-2
CASSIPSMAPYNEQFF	TGTGCCAGTAGTATACCCTCGATGGCTCCCTACAATGAGCAGTTCTTC	NA	NA	TRBJ2-1	TRBV19
CAISDLRTGWNTEAFF	TGTGCCATCAGTGATTTAAGGACAGGGTGGAACACTGAAGCTTTCTTT	TRBD1	once	TRBJ1-1	TRBV10-3
CASSRAGGGETQYF	TGTGCCAGCAGCCGAGCGGGAGGGGGAGAGACCCAGTACTTC	TRBD2	NA	TRBJ2-5	TRBV28
CASKDGLANYGYTF	TGTGCCAGCAAGGACGGGCTTGCTAACTATGGCTACACCTTC	NA	NA	TRBJ1-2	TRBV6-5
CASSPFGQTFQETQYF	TGTGCCAGCTCGCCCTTCGGACAGACCTTCCAAGAGACCCAGTACTTC	NA	NA	TRBJ2-5	TRBV18